The 22 T cell receptor beta chains below come from one sample, sequenced in a study of human T cells and chemical hapten exposure. TCRdb re-called the RACE reads through MiXCR, storing one row per CDR3 protein. This sample has roughly 84,000 distinct CDR3 sequences, with roughly 10% found just once. Time point of the sample: patch test 2, 6 weeks after DPC sensitization. The treatment denotes: therapeutic diphenylcyclopropenone sensitization with weekly scalp DPC. Sequencing was performed on whole blood, taken in connection with sensitization to the hapten diphenylcyclopropenone (DPC). These receptors came from a woman between 50 and 59 years old with alopecia areata. Some clones in this sample may be carry-over from other donors' samples.

This clonotype was seen more than once but under ten times. The chain recombines TRBV20-1 with TRBJ2-7; D uncertain. The germline CDR1 and CDR2 sequences are DFQATT and SNEGSKA (reference sequence). V was trimmed by 5 bases and J by 3 bases, leaving 8 bases between them. This CDR3 contains 11 residues. CDR3 sequence (DNA): TGCAGTGCTTTTCTTAACTACGAGCAGTACTTC. Protein sequence: CSAFLNYEQYF.

There are many counts of this clonotype. The chain has TRBV2 and TRBJ2-1; D possibly corresponds to TRBD1 (6 bases). The V and J ends lost 6 bases and 9 bases respectively, with 9 bases between them. This CDR3 region has 11 residues. Germline V gene lookup returns CDR1 SNHLY and CDR2 FYNNEI. CDR3 region: CASRSGAEQFF. CDR3 nucleotides: TGTGCCAGCAGGTCAGGGGCTGAGCAGTTCTTC.

Ten or more counts support this clonotype. CDR3 nucleotides: TGTGCCAGCAGCCCGACTAGCGGGATCATAGAATACGAGCAGTACTTC. It specifies CASSPTSGIIEYEQYF. This chain connects TRBV7-6 to TRBJ2-7, with 11 nucleotides matching TRBD2. The ends lost 5 bases at V and 4 bases at J; junction bases unmatched: 10. The CDR3 length is 16 residues. In germline, CDR1 is SGHVS, CDR2 FNYEAQ.

Details on this clonotype: At one of its ends the junction is not consistent with the germline gene, which may arise from a read error. The chain is built from TRBV9 and TRBJ2-4; D is possibly TRBD1 (7 bases). CDR3 length equals 16 residues. CDR1 is SGDLS, CDR2 YYNGEE, per germline. As DNA, the CDR3 is TGTGCCAGCAGCGCCGGGGGACAGCTAGCCAAAAGCATTCAGTACTTC. Its translation: CASSAGGQLAKSIQYF.

This clonotype was recorded at least ten times. The chain employs TRBV14 and TRBJ2-3; D perhaps matches TRBD2 (6 bases). There are 16 residues in the CDR3. V was clipped by 0 bases and J by 2 bases, with 12 bases between them. CDR1 SGHDN and CDR2 FVKESK come from the germline V gene. This CDR3 is CASSQDPGLTTDTQYF. The DNA of the CDR3 is TGTGCCAGCAGCCAAGATCCGGGACTTACCACAGATACGCAGTATTTT.

This clonotype was detected a few times. This rearrangement joins TRBV12-3 or TRBV12-4 to TRBJ2-4; D ambiguous. Deletions cut 3 bases from V and 0 bases from J, with 6 bases between. There are 14 residues in the CDR3. CDR3 amino acids: CASSFGLAKNIQYF. CDR3 DNA: TGTGCCAGCAGTTTTGGGCTAGCCAAAAACATTCAGTACTTC.

Many counts were recorded for this clonotype. This chain links TRBV7-9 with TRBJ1-6, with 9 positions matching TRBD1. Unmatched junction bases numbered 4, after V lost 4 bases and J lost 3 bases. CDR1 and CDR2 (germline): SEHNR, FQNEAQ (reference sequence). The CDR3 has 16 residues. The CDR3 sequence: CASSSGQGFYNSPLHF. DNA for the CDR3: TGTGCCAGCAGCTCAGGACAGGGGTTCTATAATTCACCCCTCCACTTT. Variable domain in full (rest from reference TRBV7-9 and TRBJ1-6): DTGVSQNPRHKITKRGQNVTFRCDPISEHNRLYWYRQTLGQGPEFLTYFQNEAQLEKSRLLSDRFSAERPKGSFSTLEIQRTEQGDSAMYLCASSSGQGFYNSPLHFGNGTRLTVT.

Notes on this clonotype: With a much larger clone just one base away, this may be a read error. V is TRBV7-9 and J is TRBJ2-1; TRBD2 matches 12 bases. The CDR3 runs 19 residues. The germline V gene has CDR1 SEHNR and CDR2 FQNEAQ (reference sequence). The CDR3 coding sequence is TGTGACAGCAGCTTAGTGGCTAGCGGGAGGGGTAAACGCTACAATGAGCAGTTCTTC. This gives the protein CDSSLVASGRGKRYNEQFF.

Details on this clonotype: A junction boundary mismatches the germline segment, possibly from a read error. CDR3 loop: CASSPSASWTETQYF. The CDR3, as DNA: TGTGCCAGCAGTCCCTCGGCTAGCTGGACAGAAACGCAGTATTTT. The chain is built from TRBV28 and TRBJ2-3; tentative D call: TRBD1 (6 bases). This CDR3 is 15 amino acids long. Germline V gives CDR1 MDHEN, CDR2 SYDVKM.

This clonotype was seen ten or more times. The V call is TRBV6-6, the J call TRBJ2-5, with no clear D. V was pared by 7 bases and J by 5 bases, with 20 bases between. From germline, CDR1 is MNHNY and CDR2 SVGAGI (reference sequence). This CDR3 has 15 residues. As DNA, the CDR3 is TGTGCCAGCAAGGATTATCCGGCTGAAACGGAGACCCAGTACTTC. Translating gives CASKDYPAETETQYF.

For this clonotype: A read error is possible here, since a much larger clone lies one base away. J is TRBJ1-1 and V is TRBV20-1; D perhaps matches TRBD1 (5 bases). CDR1 and CDR2 (germline): DFQATT, SNEGSKA (reference sequence). CDR3 length equals 12 residues. The CDR3 region has the DNA TGCGCGGAGTTTCAGGGTGACACTGAAGCTATCTTT. Amino acids: CAEFQGDTEAIF.

The CDR3 protein is CASTSVGERGGRAFF. In DNA, the CDR3 is TGTGCCAGCACCTCTGTGGGGGAGAGAGGGGGTCGAGCTTTCTTT. The chain couples TRBV12-3 or TRBV12-4 to TRBJ1-1; possibly TRBD1 for D (6 bases). CDR3 length: 15 amino acids. V gave up 7 bases and J gave up 10 bases, with 25 bases separating them.

This clonotype was found many times. This chain connects TRBV10-3 to TRBJ2-7; tentative D call: TRBD1 (6 bases). The V gene's germline CDR1 is ENHRY and CDR2 SYGVKD. The V gene lost 3 bases and the J gene lost 3 bases, with 24 bases spanning the gap. This CDR3 has 18 amino acids. The CDR3 nucleotides are TGTGCCATCAGTGATCGAAGAGACAGGTCCAAGGGGTACTACGAGCAGTACTTC. Translated: CAISDRRDRSKGYYEQYF.

This clonotype was counted only a few times. This chain joins TRBV10-2 and TRBJ2-1; D is unresolved. The CDR3 sequence is 14 residues long. The V end lost 0 bases, the J end lost 8 bases, and 11 bases lay between the germline ends. Germline CDR1 and CDR2: WSHSY and SAAADI. CDR3: CASSESGRNDEQFF. CDR3 nucleotide sequence: TGCGCCAGCAGTGAGTCTGGTAGAAACGATGAGCAGTTCTTC.

This clonotype was found a few times. The V gene is TRBV20-1, the J gene TRBJ2-1, with unresolved D. The CDR3 runs to 11 residues. Trimming removed 7 bases at V and 8 bases at J, with 12 bases between. Germline assignment: CDR1 DFQATT and CDR2 SNEGSKA (reference sequence). The CDR3 protein is CSVEDSHEQFF. As DNA, the CDR3 is TGCAGTGTCGAGGATAGTCATGAGCAGTTCTTC.

This clonotype was picked up many times. The chain carries TRBV28 and TRBJ2-7; TRBD2 might be the D (6 bases). The germline gives CDR1 MDHEN, CDR2 SYDVKM. Trimming removed 5 bases from V and 0 bases from J, with 14 bases in between. The CDR3 is 15 amino acids. CDR3 nucleotides: TGTGCCAGCAGTAAAGGGGACTGGCGCTCCTACGAGCAGTACTTC. It codes for CASSKGDWRSYEQYF.

This clonotype was detected ten times or more. The CDR3 region has the DNA TGCAGTGCTTATAAAAGCGGGAGGAAGGATACGCAGTATTTT. Translating gives CSAYKSGRKDTQYF. The chain employs TRBV20-1 and TRBJ2-3; 9 bases map to TRBD2. Germline CDR1 DFQATT, CDR2 SNEGSKA (reference sequence). This CDR3 contains 14 residues. The junction had 9 bases not matched to a gene; V was cut back by 5 bases and J by 6 bases.

This clonotype showed up many times. V gene TRBV24-1 combines with J gene TRBJ2-4, with D perhaps being TRBD1 or TRBD2 (5 bases each). Trimming pared 3 bases from V and 0 bases from J, leaving 8 bases between. This CDR3 spans 15 amino acids. Germline V lookup: CDR1 KGHDR, CDR2 SFDVKD. The CDR3, as DNA: TGTGCCACCAGTGATGGGGACCCAGCCAAAAACATTCAGTACTTC. Translated: CATSDGDPAKNIQYF.

Only a few counts were recorded for this clonotype. This chain links TRBV28 with TRBJ2-7, with a tentative D call TRBD1 (6 bases). V was clipped by 8 bases and J by 8 bases, with 16 bases between them. Germline lookup yields CDR1 MDHEN and CDR2 SYDVKM. This CDR3 region has 12 residues. This CDR3 reads CASLQIQGKQYF. CDR3 coding DNA: TGTGCCAGCCTGCAAATTCAGGGGAAGCAGTACTTC.

This clonotype was recorded many times. The genes are TRBV5-6 and TRBJ2-2, with D possibly being TRBD1 (6 bases). Germline V CDR1 and CDR2: SGHDT, YYEEEE. V was shortened by 4 bases and J by 3 bases, with 10 bases between the two germline ends. There are 14 residues in the CDR3. CDR3 residues: CASSRDTDTGELFF. CDR3 in DNA: TGTGCCAGCAGCCGGGACACAGACACCGGGGAGCTGTTTTTT. Full variable domain (remainder filled in from reference TRBV5-6 and TRBJ2-2): DAGVTQSPTHLIKTRGQQVTLRCSPKSGHDTVSWYQQALGQGPQFIFQYYEEEERQRGNFPDRFSGHQFPNYSSELNVNALLLGDSALYLCASSRDTDTGELFFGEGSRLTVL.

This clonotype was recorded a few times. V is TRBV19 and J is TRBJ2-3; TRBD2 matches 13 bases. Germline CDR1 is LNHDA and CDR2 is SQIVND (reference sequence). With 10 bases clipped from V and 4 bases from J, the junction kept 8 bases outside the gene matches. The CDR3 loop spans 15 amino acids. This CDR3 reads CATRTSGSPADTQYF. As DNA, the CDR3 is TGTGCCACAAGGACTAGCGGGAGTCCGGCAGATACGCAGTATTTT. Based on the CDR3 plus reference TRBV19 and TRBJ2-3, the full variable domain is DGGITQSPKYLFRKEGQNVTLSCEQNLNHDAMYWYRQDPGQGLRLIYYSQIVNDFQKGDIAEGYSVSREKKESFPLTVTSAQKNPTAFYLCATRTSGSPADTQYFGPGTRLTVL.

V is TRBV3-1 and J is TRBJ1-1; 8 nucleotides align to TRBD1. The CDR3 runs to 13 residues. Germline V lookup: CDR1 LGHDT, CDR2 YNNKEL (reference sequence). The V and J ends lost 3 bases and 11 bases, in that order; junction bases with no gene match: 8. The DNA of the CDR3 is TGTGCCAGCAGCCACTTTGACAGGGGTTGGGCTTTCTTT. Its protein product is CASSHFDRGWAFF.